This TCR beta chain was obtained from a study of T-cell reconstitution after alpha-beta-depleted transplantation in children. V lost 5 bases and J lost 7; bases outside the gene matches: 3. This CDR3 is built from 14 residues. Unique molecular identifiers were incorporated when the TCRbeta library was constructed. MiXCR, run by TCRdb on the PCR reads, gives a single entry per CDR3 protein. The repertoire holds hundreds of thousands of distinct CDR3 sequences, with over 15% as singletons. The TCR sequence derives from a male patient between 2 and 10 years old who had a stem cell transplant for acute lymphoblastic leukemia, so the T cells may come from the graft donor. The material sequenced was PBMCs, mostly from graft donor cells, taken 360 days after TCRalphabeta/CD19-depleted stem cell transplant. This sequence joins TRBV12-3 or TRBV12-4 and TRBJ1-4; TRBD1 matches at 11 bases. The CDR3 bases are TGTGCCAGCAGTCCTGGGACAGGGGGTGAAAAACTGTTTTTT. It encodes CASSPGTGGEKLFF.